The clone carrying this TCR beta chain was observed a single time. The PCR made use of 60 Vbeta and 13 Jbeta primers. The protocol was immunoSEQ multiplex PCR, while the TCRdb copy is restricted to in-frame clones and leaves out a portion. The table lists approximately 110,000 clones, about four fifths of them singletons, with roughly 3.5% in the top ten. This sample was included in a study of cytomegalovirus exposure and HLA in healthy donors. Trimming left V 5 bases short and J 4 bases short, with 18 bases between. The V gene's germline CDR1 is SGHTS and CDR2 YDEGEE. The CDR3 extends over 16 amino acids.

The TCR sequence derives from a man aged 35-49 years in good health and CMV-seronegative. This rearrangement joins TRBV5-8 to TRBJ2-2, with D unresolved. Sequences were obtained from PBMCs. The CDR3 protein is CASRRLSVVGTGELFF. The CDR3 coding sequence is TGTGCCAGCAGGCGGCTTTCGGTCGTCGGCACCGGGGAGCTGTTTTTT.